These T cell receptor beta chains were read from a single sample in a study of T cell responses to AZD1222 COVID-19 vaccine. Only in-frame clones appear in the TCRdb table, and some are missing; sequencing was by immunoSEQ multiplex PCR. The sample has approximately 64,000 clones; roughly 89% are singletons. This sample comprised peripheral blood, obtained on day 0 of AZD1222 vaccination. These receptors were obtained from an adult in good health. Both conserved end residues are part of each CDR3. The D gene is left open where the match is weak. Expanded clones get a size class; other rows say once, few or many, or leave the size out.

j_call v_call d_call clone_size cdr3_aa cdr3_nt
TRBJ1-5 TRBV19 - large CASSIARQEPQHF TGTGCCAGTAGTATCGCTCGCCAGGAGCCCCAGCATTTT
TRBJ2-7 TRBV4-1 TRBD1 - CASSQNRDSSYEQYF TGCGCCAGCAGCCAAAACCGGGACAGCTCCTACGAGCAGTACTTC
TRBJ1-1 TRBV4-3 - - CASSPLGGDTEAFF TGCGCCAGCAGCCCTCTTGGGGGAGACACTGAAGCTTTCTTT
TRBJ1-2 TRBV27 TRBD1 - CASSPQGQGDGYTF TGTGCCAGCAGTCCCCAGGGACAGGGGGATGGCTACACCTTC
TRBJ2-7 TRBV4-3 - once CASSQDSRGSYEQYF TGCGCCAGCAGCCAAGATTCCAGGGGCTCCTACGAGCAGTACTTC
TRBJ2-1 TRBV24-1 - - CATSDPRWPYEQFF TGTGCCACCAGTGACCCCCGATGGCCGTATGAGCAGTTCTTC
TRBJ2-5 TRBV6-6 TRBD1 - CASSAGTGGRETQYF TGTGCCAGCAGCGCCGGGACAGGGGGCCGAGAGACCCAGTACTTC
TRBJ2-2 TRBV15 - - CATSRDYEEGELFF TGTGCCACCAGCAGAGATTACGAGGAAGGGGAGCTGTTTTTT
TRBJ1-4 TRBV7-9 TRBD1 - CASSLGQGFEKLFF TGTGCCAGCAGCTTGGGACAGGGGTTTGAAAAACTGTTTTTT
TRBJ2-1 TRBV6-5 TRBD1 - CASSYATGSSYNEQFF TGTGCCAGCAGTTACGCGACAGGGAGCTCCTACAATGAGCAGTTCTTC
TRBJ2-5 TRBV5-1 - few CASSFNTQETQYF TGCGCCAGCAGCTTCAACACCCAGGAGACCCAGTACTTC
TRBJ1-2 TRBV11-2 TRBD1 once CASSLGLGGRNYYGYTF TGTGCCAGCAGCTTAGGTTTAGGGGGCCGTAATTACTATGGCTACACCTTC
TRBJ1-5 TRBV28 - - CATKPSHQPQHF TGTGCCACCAAGCCCAGCCACCAGCCCCAGCATTTT
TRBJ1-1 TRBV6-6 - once CASSYSAGPEAFF TGTGCCAGCAGTTACTCAGCGGGCCCTGAAGCTTTCTTT
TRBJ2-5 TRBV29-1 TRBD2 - CSVERIAGDETQYF TGCAGCGTTGAGAGAATAGCGGGGGATGAGACCCAGTACTTC
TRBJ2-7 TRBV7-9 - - CASSSTGFSYEQYF TGTGCCAGCAGCTCGACAGGATTCTCCTACGAGCAGTACTTC
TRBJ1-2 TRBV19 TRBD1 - CASSISGGHYGYTF TGTGCCAGTAGTATCTCAGGGGGACACTATGGCTACACCTTC
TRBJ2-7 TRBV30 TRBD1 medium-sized CAWNPGGHEQYF TGTGCCTGGAATCCAGGGGGCCACGAGCAGTACTTC
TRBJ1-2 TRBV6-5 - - CASSYYGGYGYTF TGTGCCAGCAGTTACTATGGAGGCTATGGCTACACCTTC
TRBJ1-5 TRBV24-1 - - CATSDTGTYSNQPQHF TGTGCCACCAGTGACACCGGGACCTATAGCAATCAGCCCCAGCATTTT
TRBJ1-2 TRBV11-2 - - CASSLMGWGGYTF TGTGCCAGCAGCTTAATGGGGTGGGGAGGCTACACCTTC
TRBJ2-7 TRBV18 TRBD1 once CASSRDRAEQYF TGTGCCAGCTCACGAGACAGGGCCGAGCAGTACTTC
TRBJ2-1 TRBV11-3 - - CASSLTGSGQFF TGTGCCAGCAGCTTAACAGGCAGTGGGCAGTTCTTC
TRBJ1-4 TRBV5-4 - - CASSPGGAGEKLFF TGTGCCAGCAGCCCTGGGGGGGCCGGTGAAAAACTGTTTTTT
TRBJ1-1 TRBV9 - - CASSTEATMNTEAFF TGTGCCAGCAGCACGGAGGCGACCATGAACACTGAAGCTTTCTTT
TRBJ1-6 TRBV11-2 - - CASSLENNSPLHF TGTGCCAGCAGCTTAGAGAATAATTCACCCCTCCACTTT
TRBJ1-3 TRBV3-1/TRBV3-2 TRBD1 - CASSPTSGGGNTIYF TGTGCCAGCAGCCCCACCTCAGGGGGCGGAAACACCATATATTTT
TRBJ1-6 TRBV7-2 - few CASSFGGSYNSPLHF TGTGCCAGCAGCTTCGGGGGCTCCTATAATTCACCCCTCCACTTT
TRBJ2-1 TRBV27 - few CASTWNQGPYNEQFF TGTGCCAGCACCTGGAATCAGGGGCCCTACAATGAGCAGTTCTTC
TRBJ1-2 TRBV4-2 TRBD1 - CASSQDAGTGYGYTF TGTGCCAGCAGCCAAGATGCGGGGACAGGGTATGGCTACACCTTC
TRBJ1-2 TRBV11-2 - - CASSLEGLGSGYTF TGTGCCAGCAGCTTAGAAGGTTTGGGCTCCGGCTACACCTTC
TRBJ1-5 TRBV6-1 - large CASSEAGEAQPQHF TGTGCCAGCAGTGAAGCCGGCGAGGCTCAGCCCCAGCATTTT
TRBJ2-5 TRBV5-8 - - CASRQDVRVWETQYF TGTGCCAGCAGACAGGACGTAAGGGTCTGGGAGACCCAGTACTTC
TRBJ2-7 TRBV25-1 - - CASSEIRVGPYEQYF TGTGCCAGCAGTGAAATAAGGGTTGGACCGTACGAGCAGTACTTC
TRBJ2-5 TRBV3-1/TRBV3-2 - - CASSQVGETQYF TGTGCCAGCAGCCAAGTGGGTGAGACCCAGTACTTC
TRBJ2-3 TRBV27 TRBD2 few CASRGLVPDTQYF TGTGCCAGCAGAGGACTAGTCCCAGATACGCAGTATTTT
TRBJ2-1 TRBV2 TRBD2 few CASHLAGGSYNEQFF TGTGCCAGTCATTTAGCGGGGGGCTCCTACAATGAGCAGTTCTTC
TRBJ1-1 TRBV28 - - CASSFFGTRAATEAFF TGTGCCAGCAGTTTCTTCGGGACAAGGGCGGCGACTGAAGCTTTCTTT
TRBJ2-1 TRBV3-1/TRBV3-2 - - CASSYGSRPYFF TGTGCCAGCAGCTACGGATCACGTCCCTACTTCTTC
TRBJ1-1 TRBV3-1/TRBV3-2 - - CASSQVPRDRNTEAFF TGTGCCAGCAGCCAAGTTCCAAGAGACAGGAACACTGAAGCTTTCTTT
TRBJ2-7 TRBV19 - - CASSPNPGRSSYEQYF TGTGCCAGTAGTCCGAATCCGGGACGGAGCTCCTACGAGCAGTACTTC
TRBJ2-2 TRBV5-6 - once CASSPGNRQGTGELFF TGTGCCAGCAGCCCGGGGAACAGGCAGGGCACCGGGGAGCTGTTTTTT
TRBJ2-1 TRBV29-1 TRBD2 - CSVAPRLAGAYNEQFF TGCAGCGTTGCCCCCCGACTAGCGGGGGCCTACAATGAGCAGTTCTTC
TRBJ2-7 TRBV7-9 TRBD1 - CASSLVQGASYEQYF TGTGCCAGCAGCTTAGTCCAGGGGGCTTCCTACGAGCAGTACTTC
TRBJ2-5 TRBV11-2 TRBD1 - CASSSAGGQETQYF TGTGCCAGCAGCTCCGCAGGGGGCCAGGAGACCCAGTACTTC
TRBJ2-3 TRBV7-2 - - CASSPYPGARTDTQYF TGTGCCAGCAGCCCGTACCCCGGGGCCCGCACAGATACGCAGTATTTT
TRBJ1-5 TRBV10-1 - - CASSSGWNQPQHF TGCGCCAGCAGTTCCGGGTGGAATCAGCCCCAGCATTTT
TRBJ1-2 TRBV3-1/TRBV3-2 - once CASSQDITRRGVAGYTF TGTGCCAGCAGCCAAGACATTACAAGACGGGGGGTTGCTGGCTACACCTTC
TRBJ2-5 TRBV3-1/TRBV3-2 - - CASSADPPRGAETQYF TGTGCCAGCAGCGCCGACCCTCCCAGGGGGGCCGAGACCCAGTACTTC
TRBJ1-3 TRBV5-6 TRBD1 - CASSTGAFSGNTIYF TGTGCCAGCTCTACAGGGGCCTTCTCTGGAAACACCATATATTTT
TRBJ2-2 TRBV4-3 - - CASSLTRVVSGELFF TGCGCCAGCAGCCTCACCCGCGTAGTATCCGGGGAGCTGTTTTTT
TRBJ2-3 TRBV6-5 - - CASSRPDSDTQYF TGTGCCAGCAGCAGACCAGATTCGGATACGCAGTATTTT
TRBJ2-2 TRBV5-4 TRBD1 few CASSLRQGPANTGELFF TGTGCCAGCAGCTTGAGACAGGGGCCCGCGAACACCGGGGAGCTGTTTTTT
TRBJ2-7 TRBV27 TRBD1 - CASSSGRTGSRYF TGTGCCAGCAGTTCCGGACGGACAGGGAGTCGGTACTTC
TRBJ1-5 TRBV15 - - CATSRDIGVAQPQHF TGTGCCACCAGCAGAGATATCGGGGTAGCTCAGCCCCAGCATTTT